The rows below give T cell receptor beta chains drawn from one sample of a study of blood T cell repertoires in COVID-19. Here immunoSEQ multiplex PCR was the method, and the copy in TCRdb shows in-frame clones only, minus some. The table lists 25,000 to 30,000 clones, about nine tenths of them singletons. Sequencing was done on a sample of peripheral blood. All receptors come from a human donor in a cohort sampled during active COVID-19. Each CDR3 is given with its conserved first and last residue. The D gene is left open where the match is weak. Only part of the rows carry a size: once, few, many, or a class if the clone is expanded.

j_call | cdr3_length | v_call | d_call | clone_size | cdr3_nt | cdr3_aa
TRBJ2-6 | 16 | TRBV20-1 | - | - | TGCAGTGCTAGTCGAGCAGGGGCTTCTGGGGCCAACGTCCTGACTTTC | CSASRAGASGANVLTF
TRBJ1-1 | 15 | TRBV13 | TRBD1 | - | TGTGCCAGCAGCGGGGAAAGGGGGCGGTACACTGAAGCTTTCTTT | CASSGERGRYTEAFF
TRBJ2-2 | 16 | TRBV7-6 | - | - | TGTGCCAGCAACCCTTTTGCGGGGTCTAACACCGGGGAGCTGTTTTTT | CASNPFAGSNTGELFF
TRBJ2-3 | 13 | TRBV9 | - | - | TGTGCCAGCAGCGTGGAAGGGGCAGATACGCAGTATTTT | CASSVEGADTQYF
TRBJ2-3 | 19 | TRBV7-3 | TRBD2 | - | TGTGCCAGCAGTCCAATGGGCTTGACTAGCGGGGGGGCAGGAGATACGCAGTATTTT | CASSPMGLTSGGAGDTQYF
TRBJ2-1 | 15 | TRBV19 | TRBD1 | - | TGTGCCAGTAGTAGACAGGGACAGGGTGACAATGAGCAGTTCTTC | CASSRQGQGDNEQFF
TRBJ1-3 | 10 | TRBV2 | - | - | TGTGCCAGCAGAGGGGACACCATATATTTT | CASRGDTIYF
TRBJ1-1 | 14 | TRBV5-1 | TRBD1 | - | TGCGCCAGCAGATTAATTACAGGGGACACTGAAGCTTTCTTT | CASRLITGDTEAFF
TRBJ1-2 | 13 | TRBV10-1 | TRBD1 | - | TGCGCCTCCAGCGGTGGGGACAGGAAACTTGACCACTTC | CASSGGDRKLDHF
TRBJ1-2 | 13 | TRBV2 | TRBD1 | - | TGTGCCAGCCAGGGACAGGGGGCCCCCCGCTACACCTTC | CASQGQGAPRYTF
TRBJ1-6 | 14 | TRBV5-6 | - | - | TGTGCCAGCAGTGACCAGGGATCGCGGTCACCCCTCCACTTT | CASSDQGSRSPLHF
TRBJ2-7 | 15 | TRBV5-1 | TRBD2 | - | TGCGCCAGCAGCTTGGGAGGGACTAGCGGGGACGAGCAGTACTTC | CASSLGGTSGDEQYF
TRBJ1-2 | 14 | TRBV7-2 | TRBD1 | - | TGTGCCAGCAGCTTTTTGACAGGGGGTTATGGCTACACCTTC | CASSFLTGGYGYTF
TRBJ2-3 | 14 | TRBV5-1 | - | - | TGCGCCAGCAGCCTCTACGGGGACACAGATACGCAGTATTTT | CASSLYGDTDTQYF
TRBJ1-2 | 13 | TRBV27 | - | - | TGTGCCAGCACTCACAGGGTCGACTATGGCTACACCTTC | CASTHRVDYGYTF
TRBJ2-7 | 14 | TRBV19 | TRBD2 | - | TGTGCCAGTACCTTCACCGGACTAGCCTACGAGCAGTACTTC | CASTFTGLAYEQYF
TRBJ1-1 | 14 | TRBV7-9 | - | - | TGTGCCAGCAGCGCTCGGCAGGGTGACACTGAAGCTTTCTTT | CASSARQGDTEAFF
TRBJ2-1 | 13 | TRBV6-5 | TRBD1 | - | TGTGCTGCAGGGGACAGGGGCTTCAGAGAGCAGTTCTTC | CAAGDRGFREQFF
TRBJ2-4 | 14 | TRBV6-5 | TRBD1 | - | TGTGCCAGCAGTATGACAGGGGGCTCCCTATTAGAGTACTTC | CASSMTGGSLLEYF
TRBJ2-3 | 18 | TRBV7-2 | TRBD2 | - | TGTGCCAGCAGCTTAGTGCTTCCTGGCGGGGGGGAGGCAGATACGCAGTATTTT | CASSLVLPGGGEADTQYF
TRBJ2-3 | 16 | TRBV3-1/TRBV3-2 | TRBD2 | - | TGTGCCAGCAGCCAATTAGCGGGGGGGCTTGCAGATACGCAGTATTTT | CASSQLAGGLADTQYF
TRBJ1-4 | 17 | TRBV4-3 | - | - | TGCGCCAGCAGCCAAGATATCACGCCAACTTCTAATGAAAAACTGTTTTTT | CASSQDITPTSNEKLFF
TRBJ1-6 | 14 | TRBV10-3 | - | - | TGTGCCATCAGTGAGGGGCAGGATAATTCACCCCTCCACTTT | CAISEGQDNSPLHF
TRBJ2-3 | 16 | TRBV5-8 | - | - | TGTGCCAGCAGCCCCCTTGGAGGACTTCGCACAGATACGCAGTATTTT | CASSPLGGLRTDTQYF
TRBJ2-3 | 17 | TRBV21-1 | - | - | TGTGCCAGCAGCACAGACACCCTACAGGGTCTCACAGATACGCAGTATTTT | CASSTDTLQGLTDTQYF
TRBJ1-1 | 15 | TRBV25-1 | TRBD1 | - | TGTGCCAGCAGTCAGACAGGGGGCGCGAGCACTGAAGCTTTCTTT | CASSQTGGASTEAFF
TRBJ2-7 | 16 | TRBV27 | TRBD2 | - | TGTGCCAGCAGTTCCCCGACTAGCGGGCACCCCTACGAGCAGTACTTC | CASSSPTSGHPYEQYF
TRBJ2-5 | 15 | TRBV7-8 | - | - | TGTGCCAGCAGCATAGGATCTGAGCCCCAAGAGACCCAGTACTTC | CASSIGSEPQETQYF
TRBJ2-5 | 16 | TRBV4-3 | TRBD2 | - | TGCGCCAGCAGCCAAGGCGCGACTAGCGGGGTAGAGACCCAGTACTTC | CASSQGATSGVETQYF
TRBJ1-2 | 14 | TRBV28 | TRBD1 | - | TGTGCCAGCAGACCGGGACAGGGTGGTATGGGCTACACCTTC | CASRPGQGGMGYTF
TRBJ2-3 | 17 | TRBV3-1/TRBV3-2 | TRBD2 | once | TGTGCCAGCAGCCAAGGGAGATCGGGGGGGGCTTTGGATACGCAGTATTTT | CASSQGRSGGALDTQYF
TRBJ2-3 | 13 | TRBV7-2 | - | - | TGTGCCAGCAGCTTCCGGGGGACAGATACGCAGTATTTT | CASSFRGTDTQYF
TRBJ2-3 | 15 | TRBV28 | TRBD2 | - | TGTGCCAGCAGTTCGACTGGACTAGCGGCAGATACGCAGTATTTT | CASSSTGLAADTQYF
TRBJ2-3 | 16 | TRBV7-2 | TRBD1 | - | TGTGCCAGCAGCCAAATGGGGCAGGGGGCAAGAGATACGCAGTATTTT | CASSQMGQGARDTQYF
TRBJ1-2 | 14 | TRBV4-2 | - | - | TGTGCCAGCAGCCAAGAAACGACAGCTTATGGCTACACCTTC | CASSQETTAYGYTF
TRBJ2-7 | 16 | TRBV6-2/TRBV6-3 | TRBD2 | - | TGTGCCAGCAGTCGACTTCCGGGGGGGATCTCCTACGAGCAGTACTTC | CASSRLPGGISYEQYF